The TCR beta chain described here comes from a study of CD8+CD57+ T cells in acquired aplastic anemia (dated by TCRdb to 2017 to 2018). Regarding the complete study: DNA extracted from sorted CD4+ and CD8+ cells had a mean of around 3 ug, with a range of 0.2 to 27.4 ug. CD8+CD57+ expansion was defined as a frequency above the mean frequency observed in healthy subjects. Summary of the overall study and its limitations: About 30 CD8+ CDR3 sequences were found in both patients and controls but appeared to be highly expressed in patients and within the immunodominant clones of the patients. Between patients and healthy controls, no significant difference in CD8+ Simpson's diversity was found (P=0.060).

Flow cytometry had shown CD8+CD57+ cell expansion in the patients selected for sequencing. Every patient had a diagnosis of severe acquired aplastic anemia based on International Study of Aplastic Anemia and Agranulocytosis and Camitta criteria. No therapy had been received by the patients at the time of blood sampling. In the study, sorted CD4+ and CD8+ blood T cells from patients with severe aplastic anemia and from healthy subjects underwent deep sequencing of TCR repertoires. In the USA, patient enrollment took place under clinicaltrials.gov protocols 00001620, 01623167, 00001397, 00071045, 00081523 and 00961064. Ficoll-Paque density gradient centrifugation was used to isolate peripheral blood mononuclear cells. Before DNA was extracted, CD4+ and CD8+ T cells were sorted using either FACS or magnetic beads. Concerning this clonotype: The specificity of this receptor is unknown. No much larger clone exists at a distance of one base, and base qualities are not known.

The V end loses 1 base and the J end loses 3 bases, and a stretch of 19 bases separates them. The CDR1 and CDR2 encoded by the germline V gene are SGHDT and YYEEEE. The CDR3 runs 17 residues from the cysteine to the phenylalanine. Only the CDR3 region is kept as DNA, spanning 51 bases read in frame from base 1. TCR beta VDJ combination and CDR3 sequence profiling used genomic DNA as the template. TCR repertoire sequencing was run on an Illumina HiSeq 2000. For the original study's pipeline: TRBV/TRBJ rearrangement plots, CDR3 size and DJ length profiles, and Simpson's diversity index were used to evaluate the repertoires. Whichever DNA sequence was most abundant in the deep sequencing data was defined as the immunodominant clone. CDR3 amino acid sequences were checked for sharing between subjects and were compared against published repertoires and the VDJdb database. Starting from the raw public reads, TCRdb applied fastp trimming at Q25, assembled clones with MiXCR and retained in-frame beta chains. Rows are combined by CDR3 protein, so each entry shows the most common genes and DNA. In this record, the V and J calls reflect TCRdb's handling and not the investigators' own analysis. For this sample there are 270,000 or so distinct CDR3 sequences; 65% to 90% appear just once. In total, the top ten clones hold over 35% of the sample.

This TCR was sampled from a human donor with aplastic anemia. The chain is assembled from TRBV5-6 and TRBJ1-2; a tentative D match to TRBD1 spans 6 bases. The sample comprised sorted CD4+, CD8+, or CD8+CD57+ T cells (not recorded which) from PBMCs. Here is the DNA: TGTGCCAGCAGCTTGTACGGGGGGCCCTCGGTAGACTATGGCTACACCTTC. Its product reads: CASSLYGGPSVDYGYTF.